This TCR beta chain was sequenced in a study of cytotoxic CD8 clonotypes in ibrutinib-treated CLL. Data came from immunoSEQ multiplex PCR; TCRdb stores just in-frame clones and leaves some out. The sample lists around 70,000 clones; approximately 80% were seen once. Specimen: PBMCs, collected at disease progression, from a patient treated with ibrutinib. This receptor was obtained from a human donor with chronic lymphocytic leukemia.

This CDR3 reads CASGQGTYEQYF. The CDR3, as DNA: TGTGCCAGCGGACAGGGTACCTACGAGCAGTACTTC. The chain joins TRBV2 to TRBJ2-7, with 8 bases aligning to TRBD1. J gave up 2 bases and V 8 bases, and 2 bases lay outside the gene matches. Germline V gives CDR1 SNHLY, CDR2 FYNNEI. CDR3 length equals 12 residues.